The 25 T cell receptor beta chains listed next were all sequenced from one sample in a study of blood T cell repertoires in COVID-19. Clones were read by immunoSEQ multiplex PCR, and TCRdb kept only the in-frame ones, dropping some. The profile shows fewer than 300,000 clones, 65% to 90% of them singletons. Sequencing was done on a sample of PBMCs or T cells enriched from blood (not recorded which). Receptors were obtained from a man aged 18 to 30 who had recovered from COVID-19.

The genes are TRBV5-1 and TRBJ2-3, with D hard to call. V lost 3 bases to trimming and J lost 6 bases, with 5 bases between them. This CDR3 region has 11 residues. Per germline, CDR1 SGHRS and CDR2 YFSETQ. CDR3 nucleotide sequence: TGCGCCAGCAGCTCACAGGATACGCAGTATTTT. Amino acids: CASSSQDTQYF.

CDR3 region: CASSPTSGRILTQYF. Written as DNA, the CDR3 is TGTGCCAGCAGCCCGACTAGCGGGAGAATATTGACCCAGTACTTC. J is TRBJ2-5 and V is TRBV11-2, with 12 positions matching TRBD2. Germline lookup yields CDR1 SGHAT and CDR2 FQNNGV. V trimming: 5 bases; J trimming: 7 bases; junction bases outside the gene matches: 8. This CDR3 region has 15 residues.

The rearrangement links TRBV11-3 to TRBJ2-5; D is uncertain. CDR3 size: 12 residues. V was pared by 3 bases and J by 6 bases, with 8 bases between. Germline CDR1 is SGHNT and CDR2 is YENEEA. The CDR3 region has the DNA TGTGCCAGCAGCTTGGGCGTCCAGACCCAGTACTTC. Its protein product is CASSLGVQTQYF.

CDR3 DNA sequence: TGTGCCAGCAGCCCAACGACAGGGTCCTATGGCTACACCTTC. It specifies CASSPTTGSYGYTF. This rearrangement joins TRBV28 to TRBJ1-2, with 7 nucleotides matching TRBD1. V trimming: 6 bases; J trimming: 4 bases; junction bases outside the gene matches: 8. CDR1 and CDR2 (germline): MDHEN, SYDVKM. The CDR3 contains 14 residues.

In regard to this clone: At the DNA level, this CDR3 is encoded by other sequences in the same sample as well. The chain uses TRBV19 and TRBJ2-1, with a possible D match to TRBD2 (5 bases). The CDR3 length is 15 residues. V dropped 2 bases and J dropped 0 bases, with 8 bases sitting between them. The germline gives CDR1 LNHDA, CDR2 SQIVND (reference sequence). As DNA, the CDR3 is TGTGCCAGTAGTATAACGGGGAGCTCCTACAATGAGCAGTTCTTC. It translates to CASSITGSSYNEQFF.

The chain employs TRBV18 and TRBJ2-3; D perhaps matches TRBD1 (5 bases). The V gene lost 3 bases and the J gene lost 1 base, with 11 bases spanning the gap. Germline V CDR1 and CDR2: KGHSH, LQKENI. This CDR3 comprises 15 residues. Here the CDR3 reads CASSPFGRGTDTQYF. Here the CDR3 DNA reads TGTGCCAGCTCACCGTTTGGCAGGGGCACAGATACGCAGTATTTT. The full variable domain, rest sourced from reference TRBV18 and TRBJ2-3, is NAGVMQNPRHLVRRRGQEARLRCSPMKGHSHVYWYRQLPEEGLKFMVYLQKENIIDESGMPKERFSAEFPKEGPSILRIQQVVRGDSAAYFCASSPFGRGTDTQYFGPGTRLTVL.

This clone was recorded a few times. V and J are TRBV18 and TRBJ1-5; D is undetermined. Germline CDR1 reads KGHSH; CDR2 reads LQKENI. The CDR3 sequence is 13 residues long. The V and J ends lost 2 bases and 5 bases respectively, with 7 bases between them. The CDR3, as DNA: TGTGCCAGCTCACCAGGGCACGATCAGCCCCAGCATTTT. As protein: CASSPGHDQPQHF.

The rearrangement joins TRBV19 to TRBJ2-5; D gene unclear. Germline V gene lookup returns CDR1 LNHDA and CDR2 SQIVND (reference sequence). There are 13 residues in the CDR3. Trimming took 2 bases from V and 2 from J, leaving 6 bases between them. As DNA, the CDR3 is TGTGCCAGTAGTATAATCCTGCAAGAGACCCAGTACTTC. This encodes CASSIILQETQYF.

The chain joins TRBV7-2 to TRBJ1-6; TRBD1 is a possible D gene (5 bases). Trimming stripped 1 base from V and 8 bases from J, with 15 bases between. The CDR3 contains 16 residues. CDR1 SGHTA and CDR2 FQGNSA come from the germline V gene. CDR3 in DNA: TGTGCCAGCAGCTTAGTAGGGGCAGCTGGGGATTCACCCCTCCACTTT. Amino acid sequence: CASSLVGAAGDSPLHF. The full variable domain, in which reference TRBV7-2 and TRBJ1-6 provide the parts outside the CDR3, is GAGVSQSPSNKVTEKGKDVELRCDPISGHTALYWYRQSLGQGLEFLIYFQGNSAPDKSGLPSDRFSAERTGGSVSTLTIQRTQQEDSAVYLCASSLVGAAGDSPLHFGNGTRLTVT.

The CDR3 region is CASTYRQGLNTEAFF. CDR3 nucleotides: TGTGCCAGTACTTATCGGCAGGGTTTGAACACTGAAGCTTTCTTT. The rearrangement joins TRBV19 to TRBJ1-1; perhaps TRBD1 as D (5 bases). The CDR3 contains 15 residues. CDR1 is LNHDA and CDR2 is SQIVND in the germline V gene (reference sequence). V gave up 7 bases and J gave up 0 bases, with 15 bases separating them.

In its sample, this clone was seen once. The chain joins TRBV19 to TRBJ1-5; a possible D gene is TRBD1 (5 bases). CDR1 LNHDA and CDR2 SQIVND come from the germline V gene (reference sequence). Trimming took 4 bases from V and 1 from J, leaving 17 bases between them. CDR3 length: 17 residues. CDR3 bases: TGTGCCAGTAGTAAGGGGTCGAGCGGAGGGAGCAATCAGCCCCAGCATTTT. Its protein product is CASSKGSSGGSNQPQHF.

This chain uses TRBV15 with TRBJ1-5, with D tentatively TRBD1 (6 bases). The CDR3 has 13 residues. Germline CDR1 and CDR2: LNHNV and YYDKDF (reference sequence). Trimming pared 0 bases from V and 12 bases from J, leaving 12 bases between. Here the CDR3 DNA reads TGTGCCACCAGCAGAGATCTTCAACAGGGCCAGCATTTT. This gives the protein CATSRDLQQGQHF.

V and J are TRBV7-9 and TRBJ2-7, with D tentatively TRBD1 (6 bases). The germline V gene has CDR1 SEHNR and CDR2 FQNEAQ (reference sequence). V shed 2 bases and J shed 3 bases, with 20 bases lying between them. The CDR3 is 17 residues long. In DNA, the CDR3 is TGTGCCAGCAGCTTACCCTGGCAGGGGCCCTCCGGCTACGAGCAGTACTTC. Amino acid sequence: CASSLPWQGPSGYEQYF.

The V call is TRBV19, the J call TRBJ1-5; the match to TRBD1 covers 12 bases. Germline V gene sequence: CDR1 LNHDA, CDR2 SQIVND (reference sequence). V shed 6 bases, J shed 7 bases, and the junction held 7 bases outside the gene matches. CDR3 size: 15 residues. CDR3 protein: CASRTGTGGTQPQHF. CDR3 DNA sequence: TGTGCCAGTAGAACCGGGACAGGGGGCACCCAGCCCCAGCATTTT.

J is TRBJ2-3 and V is TRBV27; TRBD1 agrees at 10 bases. The CDR3 contains 13 residues. V trimming: 7 bases; J trimming: 3 bases; junction bases outside the gene matches: 1. Germline lookup yields CDR1 MNHEY and CDR2 SMNVEV (reference sequence). This CDR3 is CASTGQGTDTQYF. The CDR3 nucleotides are TGTGCCAGCACGGGACAGGGGACAGATACGCAGTATTTT.

The chain links TRBV19 to TRBJ2-6, with 10 bases aligning to TRBD1. J gave up 0 bases and V 5 bases, and 7 bases lay outside the gene matches. Germline V gene sequence: CDR1 LNHDA, CDR2 SQIVND (reference sequence). There are 18 residues in the CDR3. The CDR3 DNA follows: TGTGCCAGTAGTCCGGGACAGGGGATCTACTCTGGGGCCAACGTCCTGACTTTC. Encoded protein: CASSPGQGIYSGANVLTF.

The chain combines TRBV6-2 or TRBV6-3 with TRBJ1-1; D is possibly TRBD1 (5 bases). Trimming removed 0 bases from V and 3 bases from J, with 26 bases in between. The CDR3 contains 20 residues. The germline CDR1 and CDR2 sequences are MNHEY and SVGEGT. The CDR3 DNA follows: TGTGCCAGCAGTTACTCGATTTTTCGGGTCCGCGGCAGGGAGGACACTGAAGCTTTCTTT. Translating gives CASSYSIFRVRGREDTEAFF.

This clone was observed once. At one end the junction does not follow the germline gene, possibly because of a read error. The chain combines TRBV30 with TRBJ1-3; D uncertain. This CDR3 has 11 residues. From germline, CDR1 is GTSNPN and CDR2 SVGIG (reference sequence). CDR3: CAKSGGNTIYF. The CDR3 nucleotides are TGCGCCAAAAGCGGAGGAAACACCATATATTTT. The whole variable domain, filled in from reference TRBV30 and TRBJ1-3, reads SQTIHQWPATLVQPVGSPLSLECTVEGTSNPNLYWYRQAAGRGLQLLFYSVGIGQISSEVPQNLSASRPQDRQFILSSKKLLLSDSGFYLCAKSGGNTIYFGEGSWLTVV.

As DNA, the CDR3 is TGCGCCAGCAGCCAATGGGCCGATCCCCTGTATTTT. It encodes CASSQWADPLYF. V gene TRBV4-1 combines with J gene TRBJ2-3; D gene uncertain. CDR3 length: 12 residues. Trimming left V 2 bases short and J 14 bases short, with 14 bases between. The germline CDR1 and CDR2 sequences are MGHRA and YSYEKL.

The CDR3 nucleotides are TGTGCCTGTTACGGGGGGGCAGTGCAGTACTTC. It encodes CACYGGAVQYF. V and J are TRBV30 and TRBJ2-7; TRBD2 matches 8 bases. Per germline, CDR1 GTSNPN and CDR2 SVGIG (reference sequence). The V segment lost 6 bases and the J segment 9 bases; nucleotides outside the gene matches: 7. This CDR3 is 11 amino acids long.

In nucleotides, the CDR3 is TGTGCCAGCAGTTCAGGGGCTGGAAACACCATATATTTT. Its protein is CASSSGAGNTIYF. The J gene is TRBJ1-3, the V gene TRBV6-5, with D maybe TRBD1 (6 bases). CDR1 and CDR2 from the germline V gene are MNHEY and SVGAGI. CDR3 size: 13 residues. The V end was cut by 4 bases, the J end by 2 bases, with 6 bases between.

The chain couples TRBV3-1 (or the pseudogene TRBV3-2) to TRBJ1-2; D might be TRBD1 (5 bases). The CDR3 has 14 amino acids. V lost 3 bases and J 2 bases, leaving 10 bases between the germline ends. Germline CDR1 is LGHDT and CDR2 is YNNKEL (reference sequence). The CDR3 bases are TGTGCCAGCAGCCAGCAGGGAGGGAACTATGGCTACACCTTC. Encoded protein: CASSQQGGNYGYTF.

The chain uses TRBV28 and TRBJ1-2, with D possibly TRBD1 on 5 matching bases. This CDR3 has 14 amino acids. The germline gives CDR1 MDHEN, CDR2 SYDVKM. V dropped 2 bases and J dropped 4 bases, with 11 bases sitting between them. CDR3 sequence (DNA): TGTGCCAGCAGTTTACGGGGGGACGGCTATGGCTACACCTTC. Protein sequence: CASSLRGDGYGYTF.

J is TRBJ2-2 and V is TRBV5-1, with TRBD1 matching 10 bases. The V gene end was trimmed by 3 bases and the J gene end by 4 bases; junction bases not matched to a gene: 6. In germline, CDR1 is SGHRS, CDR2 YFSETQ. CDR3 size: 16 residues. The CDR3 coding sequence is TGCGCCAGCAGCTCGGGACAGGGGCCGGTCACCGGGGAGCTGTTTTTT. It yields the protein CASSSGQGPVTGELFF.

The chain uses TRBV27 and TRBJ2-1; 8 nucleotides match TRBD1. Germline lookup yields CDR1 MNHEY and CDR2 SMNVEV (reference sequence). This CDR3 has 16 residues. Trimming cost V 5 bases and J 0 bases; bases outside gene matches: 6. The CDR3 region has the DNA TGTGCCAGCAGTCCCCGACAGGGGAGCTCCTACAATGAGCAGTTCTTC. Translated: CASSPRQGSSYNEQFF.